This note documents a single TCR beta chain sequence. Antigen unknown. This specimen comes from a study of cytomegalovirus exposure and HLA in healthy donors. Study outcomes and limitations: Within a later analysis, the majority of CMV-associated TCR beta chains appeared HLA-restricted. A later analysis revealed that TCR association rates differed between HLA loci, peaking at DRB1 and bottoming out at HLA-C. Investigators reported around 150 TCR beta chains as tied to cytomegalovirus. TCR beta chain V- and J-gene trimming was linked, in a later analysis, to a missense variant in DCLRE1C.

Researchers ran the PCR with 60 Vbeta and 13 Jbeta primers. Repertoires were generated with immunoSEQ multiplex PCR, while TCRdb's copy carries only in-frame clones and drops some. The sample yields some 190,000 clones, around 73% seen once. Germline CDR1 LGHNA, CDR2 YNFKEQ. The CDR3 runs 17 residues. The germline V and J ends were trimmed by 1 base and 5 bases, with 20 bases remaining between them. Sequenced sample: PBMCs. The genes are TRBV4-2 and TRBJ1-2, with D possibly TRBD1 on 6 matching bases. This TCR was sampled from a woman aged 30 to 39 in good health and CMV-seropositive. The CDR3 DNA reads TGTGCCAGCAGCCAAGCTGACCTTAAACAGGGAAAGTATGGCTACACCTTC. It translates to CASSQADLKQGKYGYTF.